These 18 T cell receptor beta chains were all obtained from the same sample, sequenced in a study of T cell repertoires in cytomegalovirus infection. TCRdb redid the calling of the reads with MiXCR, one entry per CDR3 protein. There are a few hundred thousand distinct CDR3 sequences in the sample; around a quarter occur only once, and over 10% lies in the top ten. The material sequenced was PBMCs. The receptors were sampled from a human donor in good health (CMV status not recorded). Some clones in this sample may be carry-over from other donors' samples.

In this sample, this clonotype turned up a few times. The chain has TRBV12-3 or TRBV12-4 and TRBJ2-1, with D maybe TRBD2 (5 bases). There are 15 residues in the CDR3. V was shortened by 6 bases and J by 0 bases, with 12 bases between the two germline ends. CDR3 sequence reads: CASSKDWSSYNEQFF. The CDR3 DNA reads TGTGCCAGCAGCAAGGACTGGAGCTCCTACAATGAGCAGTTCTTC.

This clonotype was seen a few times. This chain joins TRBV19 and TRBJ2-1; D gene uncertain. Trimming stripped 0 bases from V and 0 bases from J, with 12 bases between. Germline lookup yields CDR1 LNHDA and CDR2 SQIVND (reference sequence). The CDR3 spans 17 residues. CDR3 protein: CASSIDRPGSSYNEQFF. CDR3 DNA sequence: TGTGCCAGTAGTATAGATCGGCCCGGAAGCTCCTACAATGAGCAGTTCTTC.

This clonotype was counted only a few times. The chain links TRBV6-2 or TRBV6-3 to TRBJ2-3, with D possibly TRBD2 on 5 matching bases. Trimming pared 0 bases from V and 2 bases from J, leaving 12 bases between. Germline CDR1 and CDR2: MNHEY and SVGEGT. The CDR3 has 16 amino acids. CDR3: CASSYSRADPTDTQYF. The DNA for the CDR3 is TGTGCCAGCAGTTACTCGCGAGCGGACCCCACAGATACGCAGTATTTT.

As DNA, the CDR3 is TGTGCCAGCAGTCCCGGAGTTAGGGGGTACACAGATACGCAGTATTTT. Protein: CASSPGVRGYTDTQYF. The chain is built from TRBV12-3 or TRBV12-4 and TRBJ2-3; possible D gene TRBD1, 6 bases. Trimming pared 5 bases from V and 2 bases from J, leaving 17 bases between. This CDR3 comprises 16 residues.

In this sample, this clonotype turned up a few times. The rearrangement links TRBV15 to TRBJ1-2; D is unresolved. The CDR3 is 15 amino acids. Trimming shortened V by 0 bases and J by 4 bases, and 12 bases separated the two germline ends. Germline-derived CDR1 and CDR2 are LNHNV and YYDKDF (reference sequence). The CDR3 spells CATSRDYATRYGYTF. CDR3 bases: TGTGCCACCAGCAGAGATTACGCGACCCGCTATGGCTACACCTTC.

The chain recombines TRBV28 with TRBJ1-1; 7 bases map to TRBD1. Germline V gene lookup returns CDR1 MDHEN and CDR2 SYDVKM. After removal of 7 bases from V and 4 bases from J, the junction contained 6 bases not matched to a gene. CDR3 length: 13 residues. The CDR3 is CASKPTGSTEAFF. CDR3 nucleotides: TGTGCCAGCAAACCGACAGGGAGCACTGAAGCTTTCTTT.

V and J are TRBV7-2 and TRBJ2-4, with 7 positions matching TRBD2. Trimming took 4 bases from V and 3 from J; bases not matched to a gene: 6. Germline CDR1 reads SGHTA; CDR2 reads FQGNSA. CDR3 length equals 15 residues. Here the CDR3 DNA reads TGTGCCAGCAGCTCCGGGACTAACAGCAAAAACATTCAGTACTTC. This translates into CASSSGTNSKNIQYF. Looking up the rest from reference TRBV7-2 and TRBJ2-4 gives the full variable domain: GAGVSQSPSNKVTEKGKDVELRCDPISGHTALYWYRQSLGQGLEFLIYFQGNSAPDKSGLPSDRFSAERTGGSVSTLTIQRTQQEDSAVYLCASSSGTNSKNIQYFGAGTRLSVL.

V usage is TRBV9 and J usage is TRBJ2-1, with TRBD2 identical over 7 bases. CDR1 SGDLS and CDR2 YYNGEE come from the germline V gene. Trimming at V came to 3 bases and at J to 3 bases, leaving 6 bases not matched to a gene. This CDR3 comprises 15 residues. The CDR3 coding sequence is TGTGCCAGCAGCGCTGCCAGCGGGGACTACAATGAGCAGTTCTTC. It yields the protein CASSAASGDYNEQFF.

This clonotype was counted between two and nine times. The chain couples TRBV28 to TRBJ1-2; D gene uncertain. Germline assignment: CDR1 MDHEN and CDR2 SYDVKM. The V end lost 6 bases, the J end lost 10 bases, and 21 bases lay between the germline ends. The length of the CDR3 is 14 residues. This CDR3 reads CASSPTLTQSDYTF. CDR3 DNA: TGTGCCAGCAGCCCCACCTTGACCCAATCAGACTACACCTTC.

This clonotype has only a few counts. Germline is not matched at one junction end, which may reflect a read error. J is TRBJ2-7 and V is TRBV12-3 or TRBV12-4; D remains unclear. The CDR3 has 15 residues. This chain's CDR3 is CASSQQVAASHEQYF. The CDR3 coding sequence is TGTGCCAGCAGTCAGCAGGTGGCGGCCTCCCACGAGCAGTACTTC.

V and J are TRBV2 and TRBJ2-1, with 10 bases matching TRBD2. The germline V gene encodes CDR1 SNHLY and CDR2 FYNNEI. V lost 3 bases, J lost 5 bases, and 16 bases stayed unmatched. The CDR3 contains 19 residues. CDR3 protein: CASSDIRGTAGGLNNEQFF. CDR3 in DNA: TGTGCCAGCAGTGATATAAGGGGAACAGCGGGAGGGCTGAACAATGAGCAGTTCTTC.

In this sample, this clonotype turned up many times. The rearrangement joins TRBV7-6 to TRBJ1-1; TRBD1 aligns across 7 bases. The junction had 4 bases not matched to a gene; V was cut back by 0 bases and J by 3 bases. The CDR3 sequence is 15 residues long. Germline lookup yields CDR1 SGHVS and CDR2 FNYEAQ. DNA for the CDR3: TGTGCCAGCAGCTTAGCGGAGGGGGCTGACACTGAAGCTTTCTTT. Protein product: CASSLAEGADTEAFF.

The V gene is TRBV27, the J gene TRBJ2-1, with a possible D match to TRBD1 (5 bases). The CDR3 loop spans 16 amino acids. Looked up from germline, CDR1 is MNHEY and CDR2 is SMNVEV (reference sequence). V dropped 5 bases and J dropped 3 bases, with 17 bases sitting between them. CDR3 protein: CASSQIRVVLYNEQFF. The DNA of the CDR3 is TGTGCCAGCAGTCAAATCAGGGTGGTCCTCTACAATGAGCAGTTCTTC.

The table lists this clonotype with many counts. The chain uses TRBV7-2 and TRBJ2-2, with 7 bases fitting TRBD1. The CDR3 length is 16 residues. Unmatched junction bases numbered 7, after V lost 0 bases and J lost 6 bases. The germline CDR1 and CDR2 sequences are SGHTA and FQGNSA. The CDR3 nucleotides read TGTGCCAGCAGCTTAGCGGGTAGGGGGCGAGCCGGGGAGCTGTTTTTT. Its translation: CASSLAGRGRAGELFF.

The rearrangement joins TRBV20-1 to TRBJ1-4; 7 bases match TRBD1. CDR1 DFQATT and CDR2 SNEGSKA come from the germline V gene (reference sequence). V shed 3 bases, J shed 5 bases, and the junction held 3 bases outside the gene matches. The CDR3 has 13 residues. The CDR3 DNA is TGCAGTGCTAGCGGGACAGTAAATGAAAAACTGTTTTTT. It translates to CSASGTVNEKLFF.

This rearrangement joins TRBV4-1 to TRBJ2-7; 11 bases match TRBD2. CDR1 is MGHRA and CDR2 is YSYEKL in the germline V gene. Trimming took 1 base from V and 0 from J; bases not matched to a gene: 2. The CDR3 is 16 amino acids. The CDR3: CASSQGLAGPSYEQYF. CDR3 DNA: TGCGCCAGCAGCCAAGGACTAGCGGGGCCCTCCTACGAGCAGTACTTC.

This clonotype was detected only a few times. This chain uses TRBV5-5 with TRBJ2-3, with 15 nucleotides matching TRBD2. This CDR3 is 16 amino acids long. Germline loops: CDR1 SGHKS, CDR2 YYEKEE (reference sequence). V was pared by 4 bases and J by 2 bases, with 2 bases of the junction left unmatched. DNA of the CDR3: TGTGCCAGCAGCGGACTAGCGGGAGGGAACACAGATACGCAGTATTTT. Translation: CASSGLAGGNTDTQYF.

The CDR3 bases are TGTGCCAGCGGTCAGTACTACGAGCAGTACTTC. This codes for CASGQYYEQYF. The chain has TRBV6-5 and TRBJ2-7; D gene unclear. With 8 bases removed from V and 3 bases from J, the gap between germline ends came to 8 bases. Germline V CDR1 and CDR2: MNHEY, SVGAGI. The CDR3 loop spans 11 amino acids.